This entry lists 8 T cell receptor beta chains sequenced from one sample in a study of technical replicates of blood from several donors. Sequencing was performed with immunoSEQ multiplex PCR; in TCRdb, only in-frame clones are kept and a portion is missing. The profile shows 65,000 to 95,000 clones, 94% of them singletons. The sample taken for sequencing was T cells isolated from PBMCs. The origin of the receptors is a human donor in good health.

The chain uses TRBV5-1 and TRBJ2-1, with D unresolved. The V end lost 0 bases, the J end lost 4 bases, and 14 bases lay between the germline ends. Germline CDR1 SGHRS, CDR2 YFSETQ. The CDR3 is made up of 16 amino acids. For the CDR3, the DNA is TGCGCCAGCAGCTTGGCCCCCCCTAGTATGTACAATGAGCAGTTCTTC. Its translation is CASSLAPPSMYNEQFF.

The gene calls are TRBV5-6 and TRBJ1-2; D unclear. Trimming left V 5 bases short and J 4 bases short, with 12 bases between. Looked up from germline, CDR1 is SGHDT and CDR2 is YYEEEE. This CDR3 spans 13 amino acids. The CDR3 nucleotides read TGTGCCAGCAGGTATATGGGGAGCTATGGCTACACCTTC. Translation gives CASRYMGSYGYTF.

The CDR3 reads CASSIGLAWILPYEQYF. The CDR3, as DNA: TGTGCCAGTAGTATTGGTCTAGCGTGGATACTTCCCTACGAGCAGTACTTC. V gene TRBV19 combines with J gene TRBJ2-7; D possibly corresponds to TRBD2 (6 bases). Germline assignment: CDR1 LNHDA and CDR2 SQIVND (reference sequence). The germline V and J ends were trimmed by 3 bases and 2 bases, with 20 bases remaining between them. This CDR3 has 17 amino acids.

The chain employs TRBV7-2 and TRBJ2-3, with 7 nucleotides matching TRBD2. The CDR3 loop spans 15 amino acids. CDR1 is SGHTA and CDR2 is FQGNSA in the germline V gene. J was trimmed by 6 bases and V by 6 bases; bases with no gene match: 12. DNA of the CDR3: TGTGCCAGCAGTCCCGTGGGGGGGTACAGGGATACGCAGTATTTT. Translation: CASSPVGGYRDTQYF.

The CDR3 DNA reads as TGTGCCAGCAGTTACACCCTTCTAGCGGGAGCACGGGAGCAGTACTTC. Translation: CASSYTLLAGAREQYF. The J gene is TRBJ2-7, the V gene TRBV6-6, with 10 nucleotides matching TRBD2. Trimming at V came to 2 bases and at J to 7 bases, leaving 11 bases not matched to a gene. CDR1 MNHNY and CDR2 SVGAGI come from the germline V gene (reference sequence). The CDR3 is 16 amino acids.

V and J are TRBV2 and TRBJ2-1; 11 bases fit TRBD2. The CDR3 is 14 amino acids. Germline loops: CDR1 SNHLY, CDR2 FYNNEI. V was pared by 8 bases and J by 6 bases, with 6 bases of the junction left unmatched. In DNA form, the CDR3 reads TGTGCCAGCTGTACTAGCGGGAGAGGCAATGAGCAGTTCTTC. Its translation is CASCTSGRGNEQFF.

The J gene is TRBJ2-1, the V gene TRBV7-9; a weak D match, TRBD2 (5 bases). The V gene's germline CDR1 is SEHNR and CDR2 FQNEAQ (reference sequence). V lost 3 bases to trimming and J lost 0 bases, with 12 bases between them. This CDR3 spans 16 amino acids. The CDR3 here is CASSFSSWSSYNEQFF. In DNA form, the CDR3 reads TGTGCCAGCAGCTTTTCTAGCTGGAGCTCCTACAATGAGCAGTTCTTC.

The V call is TRBV27, the J call TRBJ2-5; TRBD2 matches at 10 bases. After removal of 8 bases from V and 4 bases from J, the junction contained 7 bases not matched to a gene. Germline V CDR1 and CDR2: MNHEY, SMNVEV (reference sequence). The CDR3 contains 14 residues. The CDR3 region is CASGLAALGETQYF. The DNA for the CDR3 is TGTGCCAGCGGACTAGCGGCCTTAGGAGAGACCCAGTACTTC.